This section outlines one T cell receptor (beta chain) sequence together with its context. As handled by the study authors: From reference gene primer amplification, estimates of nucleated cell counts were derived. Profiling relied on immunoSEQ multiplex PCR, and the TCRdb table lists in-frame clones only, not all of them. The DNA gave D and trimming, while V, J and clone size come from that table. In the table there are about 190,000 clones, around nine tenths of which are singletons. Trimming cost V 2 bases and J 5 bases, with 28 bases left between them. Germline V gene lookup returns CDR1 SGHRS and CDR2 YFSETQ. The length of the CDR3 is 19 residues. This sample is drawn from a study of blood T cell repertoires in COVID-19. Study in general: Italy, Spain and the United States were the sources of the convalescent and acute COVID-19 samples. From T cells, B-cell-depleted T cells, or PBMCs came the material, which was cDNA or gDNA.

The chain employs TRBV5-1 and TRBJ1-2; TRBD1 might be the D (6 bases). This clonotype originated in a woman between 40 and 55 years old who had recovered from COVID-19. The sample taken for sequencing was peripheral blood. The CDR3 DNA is TGCGCCAGCAGCTTCCCGAGGGAGGGGGGACCCCCCTCCCCTTATGGCTACACCTTC. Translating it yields CASSFPREGGPPSPYGYTF.